This T cell receptor (beta chain) was found in a study of blood T cell repertoires in COVID-19. This clone was detected ten times or more. Libraries were prepared by immunoSEQ multiplex PCR; TCRdb keeps only in-frame clonotypes and omits some of them. The table records about 140,000 clones, 60% to 80% of them present only once. The receptor's source is a man aged 55 to 69 who had recovered from COVID-19. Sequencing used peripheral blood.

Here the CDR3 DNA reads TGTGCCAGTAGTTCCGGACAGGTAGTTCGTTGGAGTCAGCCCCAGCATTTT. It codes for CASSSGQVVRWSQPQHF. The V and J genes are TRBV19 and TRBJ1-5, with 7 bases matching TRBD1. From germline, CDR1 is LNHDA and CDR2 SQIVND (reference sequence). The J segment lost 6 bases and the V segment lost 5 bases, leaving 16 bases of the junction unmatched. This CDR3 comprises 17 residues. Supplemented by reference TRBV19 and TRBJ1-5, the full variable domain reads DGGITQSPKYLFRKEGQNVTLSCEQNLNHDAMYWYRQDPGQGLRLIYYSQIVNDFQKGDIAEGYSVSREKKESFPLTVTSAQKNPTAFYLCASSSGQVVRWSQPQHFGDGTRLSIL.